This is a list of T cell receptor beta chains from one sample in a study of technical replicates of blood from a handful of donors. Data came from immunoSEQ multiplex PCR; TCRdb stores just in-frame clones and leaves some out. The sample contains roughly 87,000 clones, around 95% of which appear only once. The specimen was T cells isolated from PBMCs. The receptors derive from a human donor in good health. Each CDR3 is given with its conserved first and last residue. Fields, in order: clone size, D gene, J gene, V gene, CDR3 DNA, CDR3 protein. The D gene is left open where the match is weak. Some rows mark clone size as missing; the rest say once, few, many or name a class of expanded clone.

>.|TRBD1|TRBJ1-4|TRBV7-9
TGTGCCAGCAGCTCCGGACGGGACAGAAATGAAAAACTGTTTTTT
CASSSGRDRNEKLFF
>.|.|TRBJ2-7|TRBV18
TGTGCCAGCTCATCCCCGAATCGACAGGCGGGCGAGCAGTACTTC
CASSSPNRQAGEQYF
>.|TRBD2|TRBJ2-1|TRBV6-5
TGTGCCAGCCGACGGTTACTAGCGGGGTACAATGAGCAGTTCTTC
CASRRLLAGYNEQFF
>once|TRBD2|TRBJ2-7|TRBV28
TGTGCCAGCAGTCCGATAGCGGGAGTGCCCTACGAGCAGTACTTC
CASSPIAGVPYEQYF
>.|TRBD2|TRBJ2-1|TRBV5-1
TGCGCCAGCTTACCGGGACTAGCGGGAGTGCAGTTCTTC
CASLPGLAGVQFF
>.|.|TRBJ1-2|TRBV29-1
TGCAGCGTCGGGACATCTCACTATGGCTACACCTTC
CSVGTSHYGYTF
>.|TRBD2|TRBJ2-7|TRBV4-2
TGTGCCAGCAGCCAGAAGGATAGCGGGGTGCAGTACGAGCAGTACTTC
CASSQKDSGVQYEQYF
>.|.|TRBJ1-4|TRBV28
TGTGCCAGCAGTTTCCACCAATTCCGGGGTGAAAAACTGTTTTTT
CASSFHQFRGEKLFF
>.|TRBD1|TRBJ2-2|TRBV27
TGTGCCAGCAGTAAAACAGGGGTCGGAACCGGGGAGCTGTTTTTT
CASSKTGVGTGELFF
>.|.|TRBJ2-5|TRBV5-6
TGTGCCAGCAGCTCACCGGGATCAATGATGGGAGAGACCCAGTACTTC
CASSSPGSMMGETQYF
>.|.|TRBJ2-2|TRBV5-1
TGCGCCAGCAGCTTCCAGGGGAACACCGGGGAGCTGTTTTTT
CASSFQGNTGELFF
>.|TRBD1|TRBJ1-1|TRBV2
TGTGCCTTCACAGGGGAGGCAGCTTTCTTT
CAFTGEAAFF
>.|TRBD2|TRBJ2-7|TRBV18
TGTGCCAGCTCACCACCGAGTAGCGGGAGATTTTTCGAGCAGTACTTC
CASSPPSSGRFFEQYF
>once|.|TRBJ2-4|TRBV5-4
TGTGCCAGCAGCCCCTTCGTCGGTAGCGAAAACATTCAGTACTTC
CASSPFVGSENIQYF
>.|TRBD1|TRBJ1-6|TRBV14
TGTGCCAGCAGCCAATCAAGGACAGGACTGTCCCTCCACTTT
CASSQSRTGLSLHF
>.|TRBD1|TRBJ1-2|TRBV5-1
TGCGCCAGCAGCTCAATAACAGGGGCCTATGGCTACACCTTC
CASSSITGAYGYTF
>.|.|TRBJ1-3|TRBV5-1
TGCGCCAGCAGCTTAGCACAGGAAGGAAACACCATATATTTT
CASSLAQEGNTIYF
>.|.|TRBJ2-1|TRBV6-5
TGTGCCAGCAGTTACGGGGCGGCGGTCGGGTACAATGAGCAGTTCTTC
CASSYGAAVGYNEQFF
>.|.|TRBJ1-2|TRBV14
TGTGCCAGCAGCCTGGACAGTTACTATGGCTACACCTTC
CASSLDSYYGYTF
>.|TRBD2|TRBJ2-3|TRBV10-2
TGCGCCAGCATTGGACTAGCGGGAGCCCACACAGATACGCAGTATTTT
CASIGLAGAHTDTQYF
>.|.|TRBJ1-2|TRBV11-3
TGTGCCAGCAGCCCTGGGCAGACCTATGGCTACACCTTC
CASSPGQTYGYTF
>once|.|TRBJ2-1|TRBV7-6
TGTGCCAGCAGCCCCGGGACACCCCATGAGCAGTTCTTC
CASSPGTPHEQFF
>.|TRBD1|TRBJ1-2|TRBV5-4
TGTGCCAGCAGCTCGGGCGAGTGGACAGGGCGCTATGGCTACACCTTC
CASSSGEWTGRYGYTF
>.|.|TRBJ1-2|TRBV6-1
TGTGCCACCCTGCTGTACAGGGACAATTACTATGGCTACACCTTC
CATLLYRDNYYGYTF
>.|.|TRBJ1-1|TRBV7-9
TGTGCCAGCAGCTTAGAAGACGGGCAGGGCGCTTTCTTT
CASSLEDGQGAFF
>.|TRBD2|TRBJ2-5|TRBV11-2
TGTGCCAGCAGCTTCCCCGGGGGGAAAGAGACCCAGTACTTC
CASSFPGGKETQYF
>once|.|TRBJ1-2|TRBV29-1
TGCAGCGTTGAACAGGGTGATTATGGCTACACCTTC
CSVEQGDYGYTF
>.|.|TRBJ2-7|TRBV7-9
TGTGCCAGCAGCTTAGTTCCGGGGAACAAAGGTCAGACTATCTACGAGCAGTACTTC
CASSLVPGNKGQTIYEQYF
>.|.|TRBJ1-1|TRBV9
TGTGCCAGCAGCGTAGTGCAGGGACTCACTTTGAACACTGAAGCTTTCTTT
CASSVVQGLTLNTEAFF
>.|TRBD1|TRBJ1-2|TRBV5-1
TGCGCCAGCAGCTTGGGACAGGGGGGGAACTATGGCTACACCTTC
CASSLGQGGNYGYTF
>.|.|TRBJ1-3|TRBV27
TGTGCCAGTAAAGGACAGCCTTCTGGAAACACCATATATTTT
CASKGQPSGNTIYF
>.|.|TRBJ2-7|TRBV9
TGTGCCAGCAGCGCGACAGGCTTCGAGCAGTACTTC
CASSATGFEQYF
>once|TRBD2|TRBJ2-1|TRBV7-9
TGTGCCAGCAGCCTGACTAGCGATGAGCAGTTCTTC
CASSLTSDEQFF
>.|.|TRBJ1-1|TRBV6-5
TGTGCCAGCAGTTACGGAGGGACTGAAGCTTTCTTT
CASSYGGTEAFF
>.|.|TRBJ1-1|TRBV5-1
TGCGCCAGCAGCTTGGACCGGGACACTGAAGCTTTCTTT
CASSLDRDTEAFF
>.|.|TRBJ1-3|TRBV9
TGTGCCAGCAGCCCAAAACCAGGGGTAGCCGGAAACACCATATATTTT
CASSPKPGVAGNTIYF
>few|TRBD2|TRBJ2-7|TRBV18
TGTGCCAGCTCACCAACTAGCGGGGGGGCCTACGAGCAGTACTTC
CASSPTSGGAYEQYF
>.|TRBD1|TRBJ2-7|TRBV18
TGTGCCAGCTCACCCCGGGACAGATCCTACGAGCAGTACTTC
CASSPRDRSYEQYF